These 28 T cell receptor beta chains came from one sample sequenced in a study of radiation and T cells in renal cell carcinoma. Indicated time point: blood 4 weeks post-SBRT, at nephrectomy. As for treatment: 15 Gy SBRT to primary tumor, nephrectomy 4 weeks later. Repertoires were generated with immunoSEQ multiplex PCR, while TCRdb's copy carries only in-frame clones and drops some. Of 120,000 to 150,000 clones detected, around nine tenths appear once; the ten largest clones hold over 15%. The input for sequencing was blood, taken from a patient whose treatment included radiotherapy and nephrectomy. Source of these receptors: a woman between 45 and 65 years old with renal cell carcinoma.

V and J are TRBV4-2 and TRBJ2-7; weak D call: TRBD1 (5 bases). CDR1 and CDR2 from the germline V gene are LGHNA and YNFKEQ. CDR3 size: 16 residues. Trimming removed 1 base from V and 1 base from J, with 14 bases in between. The CDR3 coding sequence is TGTGCCAGCAGCCAAGTTATCTGGGCAGGGTCCTACGAGCAGTACTTC. It translates to CASSQVIWAGSYEQYF.

The chain joins TRBV15 to TRBJ1-4, with 9 bases fitting TRBD1. CDR3 size: 20 residues. Germline V gene sequence: CDR1 LNHNV, CDR2 YYDKDF (reference sequence). V lost 3 bases, J lost 0 bases, and 14 bases stayed unmatched. Here the CDR3 reads CATSSLPPGTGSATNEKLFF. The CDR3 coding sequence is TGTGCCACCAGCAGTCTCCCTCCCGGGACAGGGAGTGCAACTAATGAAAAACTGTTTTTT. The full variable domain, completed using reference TRBV15 and TRBJ1-4, is DAMVIQNPRYQVTQFGKPVTLSCSQTLNHNVMYWYQQKSSQAPKLLFHYYDKDFNNEADTPDNFQSRRPNTSFCFLDIRSPGLGDTAMYLCATSSLPPGTGSATNEKLFFGSGTQLSVL.

This sequence joins TRBV7-2 and TRBJ2-5; 7 bases agree with TRBD2. Germline V lookup: CDR1 SGHTA, CDR2 FQGNSA. Losses at the gene ends were 2 bases for V and 1 base for J; bases not matched to a gene: 7. The CDR3 contains 16 residues. Here the CDR3 reads CASSLIASGSQETQYF. CDR3 DNA sequence: TGTGCCAGCAGCTTAATAGCTAGCGGATCCCAAGAGACCCAGTACTTC.

This clone was seen just once. The J gene is TRBJ2-7, the V gene TRBV29-1; no definite D call. The germline gives CDR1 SQVTM, CDR2 ANQGSEA. V was trimmed by 4 bases and J by 0 bases, leaving 7 bases between them. CDR3 size: 12 residues. The chain's CDR3 is CSVGEISYEQYF. The CDR3 DNA reads as TGCAGCGTTGGCGAGATCTCCTACGAGCAGTACTTC.

Only one count was recorded for this clone. The genes are TRBV7-9 and TRBJ1-6, with D possibly being TRBD1 (6 bases). Germline-derived CDR1 and CDR2 are SEHNR and FQNEAQ (reference sequence). The V end was cut by 6 bases, the J end by 4 bases, with 13 bases between. The CDR3 totals 15 residues. The CDR3 nucleotides are TGTGCCAGCAGGCCAGGGGAGGCATATAATTCACCCCTCCACTTT. It encodes CASRPGEAYNSPLHF.

The chain joins TRBV9 to TRBJ2-2, with TRBD2 as a possible D gene (6 bases). V lost 0 bases and J 4 bases, leaving 10 bases between the germline ends. Germline assignment: CDR1 SGDLS and CDR2 YYNGEE. CDR3 length equals 15 residues. CDR3 DNA sequence: TGTGCCAGCAGCGTAGCGATGGGAGGCACCGGGGAGCTGTTTTTT. This codes for CASSVAMGGTGELFF.

The J gene is TRBJ2-2, the V gene TRBV4-2, with D possibly being TRBD1 (5 bases). Germline assignment: CDR1 LGHNA and CDR2 YNFKEQ. The V end lost 1 base, the J end lost 3 bases, and 12 bases lay between the germline ends. The CDR3 has 16 residues. Here the CDR3 DNA reads TGTGCCAGCAGCCAAGCGCAGGGTGAGGACACCGGGGAGCTGTTTTTT. This sequence encodes CASSQAQGEDTGELFF.

The chain employs TRBV4-3 and TRBJ1-1, with 12 bases aligning to TRBD1. This CDR3 has 18 amino acids. The V gene end was trimmed by 3 bases and the J gene end by 3 bases; junction bases not matched to a gene: 11. Germline V gives CDR1 LGHNA, CDR2 YSLEER. CDR3 sequence: CASSHFIPGQGADTEAFF. CDR3 bases: TGCGCCAGCAGCCACTTTATACCGGGACAGGGGGCGGACACTGAAGCTTTCTTT.

This sequence joins TRBV6-1 and TRBJ2-1; 9 bases align to TRBD1. Unmatched junction bases numbered 12, after V lost 7 bases and J lost 8 bases. Germline V lookup: CDR1 MNHNS, CDR2 SASEGT. The CDR3 runs to 15 residues. In DNA form, the CDR3 reads TGTGCCAGCACCGGTCCCGGGACAGGGTGGTATGAGCAGTTCTTC. Amino acids: CASTGPGTGWYEQFF.

The sample holds a few counts of this clone. The V call is TRBV7-9, the J call TRBJ1-5; D may be TRBD1 (6 bases). This CDR3 is 15 amino acids long. Germline-derived CDR1 and CDR2 are SEHNR and FQNEAQ (reference sequence). V lost 5 bases and J lost 5, with 16 bases in between. The CDR3, as DNA: TGTGCCAGCAGCCCGACACAGGGTTATGATCAGCCCCAGCATTTT. Its protein product is CASSPTQGYDQPQHF.

This sequence joins TRBV28 and TRBJ1-5, with no clear D. The CDR3 is 15 amino acids. Germline CDR1 is MDHEN and CDR2 is SYDVKM. V was shortened by 4 bases and J by 0 bases, with 10 bases between the two germline ends. The CDR3 loop reads CASSSAAYSNQPQHF. The CDR3 coding sequence is TGTGCCAGCAGTTCAGCAGCTTATAGCAATCAGCCCCAGCATTTT.

The chain combines TRBV7-8 with TRBJ2-1, with 7 nucleotides matching TRBD2. Germline V CDR1 and CDR2: SGHVS, FQNEAQ. Unmatched junction bases numbered 1, after V lost 2 bases and J lost 3 bases. The CDR3 extends over 14 amino acids. CDR3: CASSLSGGYNEQFF. The CDR3 DNA reads TGTGCCAGCAGCTTATCGGGAGGCTACAATGAGCAGTTCTTC.

The chain employs TRBV11-2 and TRBJ2-7; no clear D gene. The germline CDR1 and CDR2 sequences are SGHAT and FQNNGV. V lost 1 base, J lost 4 bases, and 5 bases lay in between. This CDR3 contains 12 residues. In DNA, the CDR3 is TGTGCCAGCAGCTTAGGGAGATACGAGCAGTACTTC. Protein sequence: CASSLGRYEQYF.

CDR3 nucleotide sequence: TGTGCCAGCTCTCGGGACGGACCATATGGCTACACCTTC. It encodes CASSRDGPYGYTF. V and J are TRBV27 and TRBJ1-2, with a possible D match to TRBD1 (5 bases). Deletions cut 8 bases from V and 5 bases from J, with 15 bases between. The length of the CDR3 is 13 residues. Germline assignment: CDR1 MNHEY and CDR2 SMNVEV (reference sequence).

The CDR3 spells CASSTTGQGGGANVLTF. The CDR3 DNA follows: TGCGCCAGCAGCACGACCGGACAGGGTGGTGGGGCCAACGTCCTGACTTTC. This chain joins TRBV5-1 and TRBJ2-6; 8 bases are a match to TRBD1. The germline gives CDR1 SGHRS, CDR2 YFSETQ. CDR3 length: 17 residues. The V and J ends lost 4 bases and 3 bases, in that order; junction bases with no gene match: 9.

This clone was seen only a few times. V gene TRBV9 combines with J gene TRBJ2-7; D perhaps matches TRBD2 (6 bases). The CDR3 runs to 15 residues. The germline gives CDR1 SGDLS, CDR2 YYNGEE. V lost 1 base and J 0 bases, leaving 11 bases between the germline ends. CDR3 loop: CASSVSPGSSYEQYF. For the CDR3, the DNA is TGTGCCAGCAGCGTAAGTCCCGGGAGCTCCTACGAGCAGTACTTC.

The V call is TRBV5-1, the J call TRBJ2-5; 12 nucleotides align to TRBD2. Per germline, CDR1 SGHRS and CDR2 YFSETQ. Trimming took 4 bases from V and 4 from J; bases not matched to a gene: 8. CDR3 length equals 16 residues. CDR3 residues: CASSPTPLAGGETQYF. DNA of the CDR3: TGCGCCAGCAGCCCCACCCCACTAGCGGGGGGAGAGACCCAGTACTTC.

The chain joins TRBV18 to TRBJ2-3; D remains ambiguous. V dropped 3 bases and J dropped 2 bases, with 6 bases sitting between them. The CDR3 consists of 13 residues. Per germline, CDR1 KGHSH and CDR2 LQKENI. The CDR3 DNA reads as TGTGCCAGCTCACCGCTCTCCACAGATACGCAGTATTTT. The encoded protein is CASSPLSTDTQYF.

The genes are TRBV7-2 and TRBJ2-7, with a tentative D call TRBD1 (5 bases). This CDR3 has 15 residues. Germline lookup yields CDR1 SGHTA and CDR2 FQGNSA. V lost 1 base, J lost 4 bases, and 14 bases lay in between. CDR3: CASSLGGQGFYEQYF. For the CDR3, the DNA is TGTGCCAGCAGCTTAGGTGGCCAGGGTTTTTACGAGCAGTACTTC.

The V gene is TRBV28, the J gene TRBJ1-6; weak D call: TRBD1 (6 bases). Trimming stripped 6 bases from V and 5 bases from J, with 14 bases between. The CDR3 is 15 residues long. Germline V gives CDR1 MDHEN, CDR2 SYDVKM. Here the CDR3 DNA reads TGTGCCAGCAGGGGCGAACAGGGAAATAATTCACCCCTCCACTTT. Its translation: CASRGEQGNNSPLHF.

J is TRBJ2-7 and V is TRBV7-2; 8 bases fit TRBD1. The CDR3 runs to 14 residues. CDR1 and CDR2 from the germline V gene are SGHTA and FQGNSA. With 4 bases clipped from V and 0 bases from J, the junction kept 2 bases outside the gene matches. CDR3 DNA sequence: TGTGCCAGCAGCTCTGGACAGGGCTCCTACGAGCAGTACTTC. Encoded protein: CASSSGQGSYEQYF.

The rearrangement joins TRBV5-4 to TRBJ2-2; 7 bases are a match to TRBD2. V lost 4 bases to trimming and J lost 5 bases; unmatched junction nucleotides: 14. The CDR3 spans 17 residues. CDR1 SGHNT and CDR2 YYREEE come from the germline V gene (reference sequence). As DNA, the CDR3 is TGTGCCAGCAGCCCCCGAGCGGCGGGAGAAGGGACCGGGGAGCTGTTTTTT. This gives the protein CASSPRAAGEGTGELFF.

The genes are TRBV5-1 and TRBJ2-2, with 8 bases lining up with TRBD1. V shed 4 bases and J 3 bases; nucleotides not matched to a gene: 5. Germline CDR1 SGHRS, CDR2 YFSETQ. This CDR3 comprises 15 residues. The CDR3 region has the DNA TGCGCCAGCAGCAAAACAGGGGGTGACACCGGGGAGCTGTTTTTT. As protein: CASSKTGGDTGELFF.

This clone was seen just once. This rearrangement joins TRBV9 to TRBJ2-1, with 7 bases matching TRBD2. The CDR3 spans 19 residues. CDR1 SGDLS and CDR2 YYNGEE come from the germline V gene. Unmatched junction bases numbered 19, after V lost 7 bases and J lost 0 bases. CDR3 residues: CASGRQSRSGDFSYNEQFF. CDR3 nucleotides: TGTGCCAGCGGAAGACAGAGCCGAAGCGGGGACTTCTCCTACAATGAGCAGTTCTTC.

DNA of the CDR3: TGCGCCAGCAGCACAGGACAGGGGACAGATACGCAGTATTTT. Residues: CASSTGQGTDTQYF. The chain carries TRBV5-1 and TRBJ2-3, with TRBD1 matching over 9 bases. Looked up from germline, CDR1 is SGHRS and CDR2 is YFSETQ. The CDR3 consists of 14 residues. Trimming removed 4 bases from V and 3 bases from J; junction bases left unmatched: 3.

The V gene is TRBV28, the J gene TRBJ1-5, with 7 nucleotides matching TRBD1. Per the germline V gene, CDR1 is MDHEN and CDR2 is SYDVKM. Trimming at V came to 5 bases and at J to 3 bases, leaving 7 bases not matched to a gene. This CDR3 region has 15 residues. The DNA of the CDR3 is TGTGCCAGCAGTGATGATACAGGGGACAATCAGCCCCAGCATTTT. Translated, it gives CASSDDTGDNQPQHF.

The chain links TRBV7-2 to TRBJ2-7; weak D call: TRBD1 (6 bases). V lost 2 bases, J lost 1 base, and 9 bases lay in between. Per the germline V gene, CDR1 is SGHTA and CDR2 is FQGNSA. The CDR3 is made up of 14 amino acids. The CDR3 bases are TGTGCCAGCAGCTTAACAGGGTCGTCCTACGAGCAGTACTTC. Amino acids: CASSLTGSSYEQYF. The full variable domain, its missing parts supplied by reference TRBV7-2 and TRBJ2-7, is GAGVSQSPSNKVTEKGKDVELRCDPISGHTALYWYRQSLGQGLEFLIYFQGNSAPDKSGLPSDRFSAERTGGSVSTLTIQRTQQEDSAVYLCASSLTGSSYEQYFGPGTRLTVT.

This chain uses TRBV7-9 with TRBJ1-4, with 10 nucleotides matching TRBD1. This CDR3 contains 14 residues. Germline V lookup: CDR1 SEHNR, CDR2 FQNEAQ (reference sequence). Losses at the gene ends were 8 bases for V and 7 bases for J; bases not matched to a gene: 7. The CDR3 nucleotides read TGTGCCAGCGGGGACAGGGGTAAGGGTGAAAAACTGTTTTTT. Translated: CASGDRGKGEKLFF.